This T cell receptor (beta chain) was profiled in a study of blood T cells in healthy people across ages. Study findings and constraints: More naive CD4+ cells and higher diversity were found in long-lived than in aged donors.

This CDR3 has 13 residues. Germline V lookup: CDR1 DFQATT, CDR2 SNEGSKA (reference sequence). After removal of 4 bases from V and 6 bases from J, the junction contained 6 bases not matched to a gene. Peripheral blood was drawn, ten milliliters per donor. Together with a sample-barcoded 5' primer, a J-beta primer mix was included in a second PCR lasting roughly 6 to 12 cycles. Individual samples furnished no less than 2.5 million CDR3-containing paired-end reads apiece. TCRdb reprocessed the 5' RACE reads with MiXCR, giving one entry per CDR3 protein. The repertoire has approximately 1.5 million distinct CDR3 sequences, approximately 42% of them found once; the top ten carry less than 5%. This clonotype has a handful of counts. Antigen specificity is unknown.

The genes are TRBV20-1 and TRBJ2-7, with TRBD2 matching 10 bases. Input material: blood. The TCR sequence derives from a woman younger than 30 in good health. Written as DNA, the CDR3 is TGCAGTGCTACTAGCGGGAGAGAAATCGAGCAGTACTTC. This codes for CSATSGREIEQYF.